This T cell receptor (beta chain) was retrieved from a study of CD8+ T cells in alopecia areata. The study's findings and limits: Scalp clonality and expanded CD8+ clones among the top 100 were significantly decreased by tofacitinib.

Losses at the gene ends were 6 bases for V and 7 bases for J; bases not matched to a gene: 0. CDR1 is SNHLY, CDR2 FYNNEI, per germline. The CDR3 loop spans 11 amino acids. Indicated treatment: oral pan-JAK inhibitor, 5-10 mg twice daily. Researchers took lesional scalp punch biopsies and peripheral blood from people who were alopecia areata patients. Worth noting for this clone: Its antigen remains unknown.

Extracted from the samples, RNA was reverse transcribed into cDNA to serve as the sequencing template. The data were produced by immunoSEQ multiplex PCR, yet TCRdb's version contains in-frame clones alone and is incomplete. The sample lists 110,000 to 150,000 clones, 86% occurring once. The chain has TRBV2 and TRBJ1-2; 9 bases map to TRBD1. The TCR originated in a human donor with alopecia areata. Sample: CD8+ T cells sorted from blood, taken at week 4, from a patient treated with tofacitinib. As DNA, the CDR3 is TGTGCCAGCAGGGACAGGGGTGGCTACACCTTC. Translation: CASRDRGGYTF.